This T cell receptor (beta chain) stems from a study of molecular identifiers for immune sequencing clone quantification. A word on this clonotype: Lacking the conserved final phenylalanine or tryptophan, this CDR3 likely reflects a read error.

TCRdb independently ran MiXCR on the PCR reads; one entry per CDR3 protein. The sample shows 400,000 to 600,000 distinct CDR3 sequences, about 21% of them seen only once. The length of the CDR3 is 15 residues. The V gene end was trimmed by 0 bases and the J gene end by 0 bases; junction bases not matched to a gene: 2. Germline assignment: CDR1 DFQATT and CDR2 SNEGSKA (reference sequence). The sequence derives from a human donor in good health. Some libraries in this study had Jurkat cell RNA spiked in. The specimen was naive CD8+ T cells from blood, with Jurkat cell RNA spiked in. Regarding subset: FACS-sorted CD8+CD4-CCR7+CD45RA+ naive T cells. The chain couples TRBV20-1 to TRBJ2-7; 10 bases map to TRBD2. In DNA form, the CDR3 reads TGCAGTGCTAGAGAGAGGACTAGCGGCTCCTACGAGCAGTACTCC. Amino acid sequence: CSARERTSGSYEQYS.